This TCR beta chain was captured by sequencing in a study of blood T cell repertoires in COVID-19. Germline lookup yields CDR1 MDHEN and CDR2 SYDVKM. The CDR3 totals 12 residues. Trimming stripped 4 bases from V and 11 bases from J, with 12 bases between. As originally analysed: Amplification from reference gene primers served as the basis for estimated nucleated cell counts. Using immunoSEQ multiplex PCR, the repertoire was profiled, and TCRdb retains in-frame clones only, with some absent. V and J calls and clone size follow that table, whereas D and trimming were derived from the DNA. The sample records about 350,000 clones, about 92% being singletons.

The gene calls are TRBV28 and TRBJ1-3; D unresolved. This TCR was recovered from a woman aged 55 to 70 with COVID-19, enrolled during active disease. Sequences were obtained from peripheral blood. The CDR3 region has the DNA TGTGCCAGCAGTTCACCTCCGGAGCCCATATATTTT. Translation gives CASSSPPEPIYF.